Shown below are 13 T cell receptor beta chains from a single sample sequenced in a study of T cell responses to AZD1222 COVID-19 vaccine. Method: immunoSEQ multiplex PCR; TCRdb's copy keeps in-frame clones and lacks some. The sample holds 80,000 or so clones; 88% are singletons and the top ten take around 5.1%. This sample comprised peripheral blood, obtained on day 0 of MenACWY control vaccination. These receptors were obtained from an adult in good health.

V and J are TRBV6-1 and TRBJ1-4; possible D gene TRBD1, 6 bases. CDR1 MNHNS and CDR2 SASEGT come from the germline V gene. Trimming shortened V by 1 base and J by 8 bases, and 11 bases separated the two germline ends. The CDR3 has 14 residues. CDR3 nucleotides: TGTGCCAGCAGTGAAGGGACAAGGGGGGAAAAACTGTTTTTT. Translated: CASSEGTRGEKLFF.

About this clone itself: Other nucleotide sequences in the sample specify the same CDR3. This rearrangement joins TRBV6-5 to TRBJ1-1; 9 positions match TRBD1. With 6 bases clipped from V and 0 bases from J, the junction kept 2 bases outside the gene matches. This CDR3 is 14 amino acids long. CDR1 and CDR2 from the germline V gene are MNHEY and SVGAGI. The CDR3 nucleotides read TGTGCCAGCAGCCGGGACAGGGTGAACACTGAAGCTTTCTTT. The encoded protein is CASSRDRVNTEAFF.

This chain connects TRBV7-2 to TRBJ1-3; perhaps TRBD1 as D (5 bases). CDR1 and CDR2 from the germline V gene are SGHTA and FQGNSA. The germline V and J ends were trimmed by 8 bases and 4 bases, with 15 bases remaining between them. The CDR3 covers 14 residues. In nucleotides, the CDR3 is TGTGCCAGCCTAGGGACTTCGGGAGGAAACACCATATATTTT. Its protein is CASLGTSGGNTIYF.

The V call is TRBV19, the J call TRBJ1-2, with no clear D. The CDR3 spans 14 residues. Germline CDR1 and CDR2: LNHDA and SQIVND (reference sequence). V lost 4 bases to trimming and J lost 4 bases, with 13 bases between them. The CDR3 coding sequence is TGTGCCAGTAGTAGAGAGTACTCCAGCTATGGCTACACCTTC. This codes for CASSREYSSYGYTF.

The V and J genes are TRBV19 and TRBJ2-7, with 10 nucleotides matching TRBD1. The CDR3 consists of 15 residues. Germline trimming cut 10 bases from V and 0 bases from J; bases unmatched to any gene: 9. Germline values: CDR1 LNHDA, CDR2 SQIVND (reference sequence). As DNA, the CDR3 is TGTGCCATTTCCCCGGGACAGGGGTCCTCCTACGAGCAGTACTTC. Translating it yields CAISPGQGSSYEQYF.

The chain combines TRBV9 with TRBJ1-3; TRBD1 is a possible D gene (6 bases). Between the trimmed V and J ends, which lost 0 bases and 1 base, there was a span of 8 bases. CDR1 is SGDLS and CDR2 is YYNGEE in the germline V gene. This CDR3 region has 15 residues. The CDR3 nucleotides read TGTGCCAGCAGCGTAGCTCAGGGGTCTGGAAACACCATATATTTT. Amino acid sequence: CASSVAQGSGNTIYF.

This clone was recorded once. This rearrangement joins TRBV5-1 to TRBJ2-1; D possibly matches TRBD1 or TRBD2 (5 bases each). The CDR3 is made up of 16 amino acids. V was shortened by 0 bases and J by 0 bases, with 10 bases between the two germline ends. The germline CDR1 and CDR2 sequences are SGHRS and YFSETQ. This chain's CDR3 is CASSLGGEPSYNEQFF. The CDR3 DNA is TGCGCCAGCAGCTTGGGAGGGGAGCCCTCCTACAATGAGCAGTTCTTC.

This rearrangement joins TRBV7-9 to TRBJ1-2; D remains ambiguous. In germline, CDR1 is SEHNR, CDR2 FQNEAQ (reference sequence). V dropped 2 bases and J dropped 1 base, with 14 bases sitting between them. The CDR3 runs 16 residues. CDR3 region: CASSLSPPGVNYGYTF. DNA for the CDR3: TGTGCCAGCAGCTTATCCCCCCCAGGCGTTAACTATGGCTACACCTTC.

This chain connects TRBV9 to TRBJ1-3; D perhaps matches TRBD1 (6 bases). V dropped 2 bases and J dropped 5 bases, with 14 bases sitting between them. The CDR3 is made up of 15 amino acids. Germline-derived CDR1 and CDR2 are SGDLS and YYNGEE. As DNA, the CDR3 is TGTGCCAGCAGCGTGAGGGGGGCCCTGCGAAACACCATATATTTT. Protein: CASSVRGALRNTIYF.

The sample holds one count of this clone. The rearrangement uses TRBV6-1 and TRBJ2-7, with unresolved D. Germline V gene lookup returns CDR1 MNHNS and CDR2 SASEGT. The V end was cut by 2 bases, the J end by 3 bases, with 14 bases between. This CDR3 comprises 15 residues. The CDR3 spells CASSERSFPIYEQYF. The CDR3 region has the DNA TGTGCCAGCAGTGAAAGGTCATTCCCAATCTACGAGCAGTACTTC.

The V and J genes are TRBV18 and TRBJ1-5; TRBD1 might be the D (6 bases). The CDR3 is 17 residues long. Trimming took off 6 bases at V and 2 bases at J, with 20 bases between the two ends. Looked up from germline, CDR1 is KGHSH and CDR2 is LQKENI. The CDR3 DNA reads as TGTGCCAGCTCCGAGGGGGTTGTGGCAGGGGGCAATCAGCCCCAGCATTTT. It yields the protein CASSEGVVAGGNQPQHF.

CDR3 bases: TGTGCCAGCAGCCCGGCGGGGGCAGGGACCGGGGAGCTGTTTTTT. This encodes CASSPAGAGTGELFF. V and J are TRBV14 and TRBJ2-2; maybe TRBD2 (7 bases). Germline V gene sequence: CDR1 SGHDN, CDR2 FVKESK. V lost 4 bases and J lost 5, with 14 bases in between. This CDR3 comprises 15 residues.

Here the CDR3 reads CASSYSGGGYEQYF. CDR3 nucleotide sequence: TGTGCCAGCAGTTACTCAGGGGGCGGCTACGAGCAGTACTTC. The J gene is TRBJ2-7, the V gene TRBV6-6; TRBD1 agrees at 7 bases. Germline loops: CDR1 MNHNY, CDR2 SVGAGI (reference sequence). This CDR3 spans 14 amino acids. The V gene end was trimmed by 0 bases and the J gene end by 3 bases; junction bases not matched to a gene: 2.